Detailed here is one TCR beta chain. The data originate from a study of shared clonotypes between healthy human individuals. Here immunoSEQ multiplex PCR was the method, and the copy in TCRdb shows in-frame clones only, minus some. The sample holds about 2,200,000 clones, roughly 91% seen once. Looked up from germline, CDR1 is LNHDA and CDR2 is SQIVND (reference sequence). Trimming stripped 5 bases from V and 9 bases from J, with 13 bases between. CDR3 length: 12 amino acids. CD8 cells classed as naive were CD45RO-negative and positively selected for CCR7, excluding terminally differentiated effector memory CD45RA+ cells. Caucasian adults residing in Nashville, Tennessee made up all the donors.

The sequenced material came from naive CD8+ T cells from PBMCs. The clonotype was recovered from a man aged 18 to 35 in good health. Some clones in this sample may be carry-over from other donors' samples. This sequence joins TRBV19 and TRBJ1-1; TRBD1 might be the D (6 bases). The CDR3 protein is CASSGQSGQAFF. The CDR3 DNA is TGTGCCAGTAGTGGACAGAGTGGTCAAGCTTTCTTT.